This TCR beta chain was identified in a study of blood T cells in healthy people across ages. Findings and caveats of the study: CMV status of donors was not determined, possibly confounding expanded clonotype changes.

This clonotype was seen more than once but under ten times. Its antigen is not identified. A second 7 to 11 cycle PCR used barcoded and J-beta primers. TCRdb re-called the 5' RACE reads with MiXCR, one entry per CDR3 protein. The sample includes approximately 690,000 distinct CDR3 sequences, roughly three fifths of them seen just once. Aged about 6 to 100, donors were systemically healthy Caucasians from Russia. Approximately 9.4 milliliters was the volume of peripheral blood drawn from each donor. The CDR3 totals 14 residues. V shed 2 bases and J shed 4 bases, with 11 bases lying between them. The V gene's germline CDR1 is SEHNR and CDR2 FQNEAQ (reference sequence).

This chain links TRBV7-9 with TRBJ1-2; the D gene is possibly TRBD1 (6 bases). The sample was blood. This clonotype was sampled from a man in his sixties in good health. CDR3 loop: CASSLSQGIYGYTF. CDR3 nucleotides: TGTGCCAGCAGCTTATCACAGGGAATCTATGGCTACACCTTC.